These 22 T cell receptor beta chains were sequenced from one sample in a study of early T cells in non-severe SARS-CoV-2 infection. TCRdb itself ran the 5' RACE reads through MiXCR, one entry per CDR3 protein. The repertoire holds tens of thousands of distinct CDR3 sequences, with 9.5% to 12% as singletons. The sample consisted of whole blood, taken at baseline. These receptors were obtained from an adult who was a healthcare worker with PCR-confirmed SARS-CoV-2 infection or an uninfected control (not recorded which).

This clonotype was counted ten times or more. CDR3 coding DNA: TGTGCCAGCAGTTCCGCGACGCCTAGCGGGGGGCTGTCGAACACCGGGGAGCTGTTTTTT. It encodes CASSSATPSGGLSNTGELFF. The chain joins TRBV6-2 or TRBV6-3 to TRBJ2-2, with TRBD2 identical over 11 bases. With V trimmed by 4 bases and J by 0 bases, 13 bases remained unmatched. CDR3 length: 20 amino acids. Germline V CDR1 and CDR2: MNHEY, SVGEGT.

The sample holds a few counts of this clonotype. This rearrangement joins TRBV7-3 to TRBJ2-5; possible D gene TRBD1, 5 bases. The CDR3 is made up of 15 amino acids. Trimming stripped 2 bases from V and 3 bases from J, with 13 bases between. Germline lookup yields CDR1 SGHTA and CDR2 FQGTGA. DNA of the CDR3: TGTGCCAGCAGCTTAGGGGCCGGTCTAAAAGAGACCCAGTACTTC. Translated: CASSLGAGLKETQYF.

This clonotype was detected only a few times. The rearrangement links TRBV7-6 to TRBJ2-7; D remains ambiguous. Trimming pared 4 bases from V and 5 bases from J, leaving 9 bases between. The CDR3 has 12 amino acids. Germline CDR1 SGHVS, CDR2 FNYEAQ. The CDR3 here is CASSYGEHEQYF. CDR3 DNA: TGTGCCAGCAGCTACGGCGAGCACGAGCAGTACTTC.

On this clonotype: This may be a read error: a much more frequent sequence differs by one nucleotide. V gene TRBV7-6 combines with J gene TRBJ2-1, with 8 bases matching TRBD1. The J call may be in error: the DNA end matches TRBJ2-7 better. CDR3 length: 14 amino acids. Germline CDR1 is SGHVS and CDR2 is FNYEAQ. CDR3 residues: CASSSTGGYNEQYF. Here the CDR3 DNA reads TGTGCCAGCAGCTCAACAGGGGGTTACAATGAGCAGTACTTC.

With regard to this clonotype: Here the CDR3 omits its conserved ending phenylalanine or tryptophan, so a read error is the likely source. The chain couples TRBV5-1 to TRBJ2-5; D is possibly TRBD1 (6 bases). Germline V CDR1 and CDR2: SGHRS, YFSETQ. The germline V and J ends were trimmed by 2 bases and 0 bases, with 8 bases remaining between them. The CDR3 runs to 14 residues. The CDR3 DNA sequence: TGCGCCAGCAGCTTCGGACAGAACCAAGAGACCCAGTACTCC. It is translated as CASSFGQNQETQYS.

This clonotype was detected ten times or more. The chain recombines TRBV7-8 with TRBJ2-5; D unresolved. Germline loops: CDR1 SGHVS, CDR2 FQNEAQ. V lost 2 bases, J lost 4 bases, and 8 bases lay in between. The length of the CDR3 is 13 residues. The CDR3 bases are TGTGCCAGCAGCTTAAACCCCAGAGAGACCCAGTACTTC. Translation gives CASSLNPRETQYF.

This clonotype was seen more than once but under ten times. The CDR3 DNA follows: TGTGCCAGCAGTTACTCTCCGGGGAGCGTGTACAATGAGCAGTTCTTC. Protein sequence: CASSYSPGSVYNEQFF. The V gene is TRBV6-5, the J gene TRBJ2-1; D might be TRBD2 (5 bases). Trimming took 0 bases from V and 4 from J, leaving 13 bases between them. In germline, CDR1 is MNHEY, CDR2 SVGAGI. This CDR3 contains 16 residues.

The chain combines TRBV7-9 with TRBJ2-1; a weak D match, TRBD2 (6 bases). CDR3 length: 16 amino acids. Trimming stripped 2 bases from V and 3 bases from J, with 14 bases between. In germline, CDR1 is SEHNR, CDR2 FQNEAQ (reference sequence). This CDR3 is CASSLSSGPIYNEQFF. The DNA of the CDR3 is TGTGCCAGCAGCTTATCAAGCGGGCCGATCTACAATGAGCAGTTCTTC. Complete variable domain (other parts from reference TRBV7-9 and TRBJ2-1): DTGVSQNPRHKITKRGQNVTFRCDPISEHNRLYWYRQTLGQGPEFLTYFQNEAQLEKSRLLSDRFSAERPKGSFSTLEIQRTEQGDSAMYLCASSLSSGPIYNEQFFGPGTRLTVL.

The sample holds a few counts of this clonotype. The V call is TRBV5-1, the J call TRBJ2-5; D is ambiguous. Trimming took off 2 bases at V and 1 base at J, with 9 bases between the two ends. CDR3 size: 14 residues. In germline, CDR1 is SGHRS, CDR2 YFSETQ. The CDR3 DNA follows: TGCGCCAGCAGCTTCACAAAGGCCCAAGAGACCCAGTACTTC. Amino acids: CASSFTKAQETQYF.

V is TRBV6-5 and J is TRBJ2-7; possibly TRBD1 or TRBD2 for D (5 bases each). The V end lost 4 bases, the J end lost 3 bases, and 13 bases lay between the germline ends. The CDR3 consists of 14 residues. Germline CDR1 is MNHEY and CDR2 is SVGAGI. CDR3 protein: CASSFHRDHYEQYF. The CDR3 DNA is TGTGCCAGCAGTTTCCACCGGGACCACTACGAGCAGTACTTC.

The rearrangement joins TRBV11-3 to TRBJ2-1; TRBD2 matches at 9 bases. The CDR3 length is 15 residues. V gave up 1 base and J gave up 6 bases; unmatched junction bases: 4. Germline V gives CDR1 SGHNT, CDR2 YENEEA. In nucleotides, the CDR3 is TGTGCCAGCAGCTTAGGTAGCGGGAGAATCAATGAGCAGTTCTTC. Translating it yields CASSLGSGRINEQFF.

The chain uses TRBV29-1 and TRBJ1-3; 9 nucleotides line up with TRBD1. This CDR3 region has 13 residues. From germline, CDR1 is SQVTM and CDR2 ANQGSEA. The trim removed 6 bases at V and 3 bases at J, leaving 3 bases unmatched. This CDR3 is CSVQGARGNTIYF. The CDR3 region has the DNA TGCAGCGTACAGGGGGCGCGTGGAAACACCATATATTTT.

This chain connects TRBV3-1 to TRBJ1-1; D unresolved. Germline CDR1 LGHDT, CDR2 YNNKEL (reference sequence). V lost 1 base, J lost 8 bases, and 11 bases lay in between. The CDR3 has 13 residues. CDR3 sequence reads: CASSQGGLREAFF. CDR3 coding DNA: TGTGCCAGCAGCCAAGGGGGATTGAGGGAAGCTTTCTTT. Full variable domain (outside the CDR3, taken from reference TRBV3-1 and TRBJ1-1): DTAVSQTPKYLVTQMGNDKSIKCEQNLGHDTMYWYKQDSKKFLKIMFSYNNKELIINETVPNRFSPKSPDKAHLNLHINSLELGDSAVYFCASSQGGLREAFFGQGTRLTVV.

This clonotype was found many times. This rearrangement joins TRBV5-5 to TRBJ2-7; 8 bases align to TRBD1. Germline V gives CDR1 SGHKS, CDR2 YYEKEE (reference sequence). J gave up 0 bases and V 3 bases, and 8 bases lay outside the gene matches. The CDR3 extends over 16 amino acids. CDR3: CASSSYGGQASYEQYF. In DNA, the CDR3 is TGTGCCAGCAGCTCCTACGGGGGACAGGCCTCCTACGAGCAGTACTTC.

This clonotype was seen a handful of times. This CDR3 is CASSSGIRHQPQHF. The CDR3 DNA reads TGTGCCAGCAGCTCCGGGATCCGTCATCAGCCCCAGCATTTT. This sequence joins TRBV7-9 and TRBJ1-5, with no clear D. The CDR3 totals 14 residues. With 4 bases removed from V and 5 bases from J, the gap between germline ends came to 12 bases. Germline V CDR1 and CDR2: SEHNR, FQNEAQ (reference sequence).

About this clonotype: The conserved phenylalanine or tryptophan normally closing the CDR3 is absent here, so this likely arose from a read error. The DNA is omitted, as the CDR3 cannot be located on it reliably, and the CDR3 follows TCRdb's listing. The CDR3 sequence is CASSRGPGTPNRL. V gene TRBV5-4 combines with J gene TRBJ2-4; TRBD2, the table's D call, was not compared with the DNA. The germline gives CDR1 SGHNT, CDR2 YYREEE (reference sequence). The CDR3 extends over 13 residues, inclusive of both ends.

The sample holds one count of this clonotype. With a much larger clone just one base away, this may be a read error. This chain joins TRBV7-2 and TRBJ1-2, with 8 bases identical to TRBD1. The ends lost 5 bases at V and 4 bases at J; junction bases unmatched: 6. The CDR3 consists of 14 residues. Germline V lookup: CDR1 SGHTA, CDR2 FQGNSA. This CDR3 is CASSPDRGIYGYTF. CDR3 sequence (DNA): TGTGCCAGCAGCCCTGACAGGGGTATCTATGGCTACACCTTC.

In DNA, the CDR3 is TGTGCCAGCAGTCTTCCTTTTTCGGGGGGACGGAATGAGCAGTTCTTC. Translation gives CASSLPFSGGRNEQFF. The chain carries TRBV6-6 and TRBJ2-1; TRBD2 agrees at 7 bases. V was pared by 5 bases and J by 7 bases, with 14 bases of the junction left unmatched. Germline CDR1 is MNHNY and CDR2 is SVGAGI (reference sequence). The CDR3 has 16 amino acids.

This clonotype has ten or more counts. The chain carries TRBV10-3 and TRBJ2-7; unclear D gene. The germline V and J ends were trimmed by 3 bases and 2 bases, with 5 bases remaining between them. The CDR3 contains 12 residues. Germline loops: CDR1 ENHRY, CDR2 SYGVKD. The CDR3 region is CAISESTYEQYF. The CDR3 coding sequence is TGTGCCATCAGTGAATCTACCTACGAGCAGTACTTC.

This clonotype was detected many times. The chain carries TRBV21-1 and TRBJ2-4. TRBV21-1 is tagged as a pseudogene. The CDR3 is made up of 10 amino acids. CDR3 in DNA: TGTGCCCTGGTAGTTAACATTCAGTACTTC. The encoded protein is CALVVNIQYF.

Worth noting for this clonotype: One junction end does not reproduce the germline sequence, and a read error may be involved. J is TRBJ2-2 and V is TRBV7-7, with D possibly matching TRBD1 (6 bases). This CDR3 comprises 14 residues. Germline V CDR1 and CDR2: SSHAT, FNYEAQ (reference sequence). CDR3 amino acids: CASSLTGSTGELFF. In DNA form, the CDR3 reads TGTGCTAGCAGCTTAACAGGGAGCACCGGGGAGCTGTTTTTT.

The chain carries TRBV18 and TRBJ1-1; D call uncertain. The CDR3 loop spans 15 amino acids. V lost 2 bases, J lost 0 bases, and 10 bases lay in between. Per the germline V gene, CDR1 is KGHSH and CDR2 is LQKENI. The CDR3 bases are TGTGCCAGCTCACCAGCGAAGATCATGAACACTGAAGCTTTCTTT. Translating it yields CASSPAKIMNTEAFF.